One and the same sample provided the 20 T cell receptor beta chains below, sequenced in a study of shared clonotypes between healthy human individuals. The naive CD8 fraction comprised CD45RO-negative cells positively selected for CCR7 and excluded terminally differentiated effector memory CD45RA+ cells. Measured with immunoSEQ multiplex PCR; TCRdb has only the in-frame clones, and not every one. The sample records about 1.9 million clones, about 93% being singletons. Sequenced input: naive CD8+ T cells from PBMCs. All receptors derive from a man aged 18-30 years in good health. Some clones in this sample may be carry-over from other donors' samples.

This chain joins TRBV28 and TRBJ2-3, with D perhaps TRBD1 (6 bases). V was cut by 3 bases and J by 6 bases, with 16 bases left in between. This CDR3 has 15 residues. Germline loops: CDR1 MDHEN, CDR2 SYDVKM. The CDR3 DNA reads as TGTGCCAGCAGTTTGAGAGGCAGGGGTGCGGATACGCAGTATTTT. Protein product: CASSLRGRGADTQYF. The whole variable domain, remainder taken from reference TRBV28 and TRBJ2-3, is DVKVTQSSRYLVKRTGEKVFLECVQDMDHENMFWYRQDPGLGLRLIYFSYDVKMKEKGDIPEGYSVSREKKERFSLILESASTNQTSMYLCASSLRGRGADTQYFGPGTRLTVL.

This clone appeared once. V usage is TRBV2 and J usage is TRBJ2-1; D might be TRBD2 (5 bases). Trimming removed 6 bases from V and 4 bases from J, with 19 bases in between. The germline gives CDR1 SNHLY, CDR2 FYNNEI. CDR3 size: 16 residues. CDR3 DNA sequence: TGTGCCAGCAGCGGACGGGAAGGCCCACTTTACAATGAGCAGTTCTTC. Protein: CASSGREGPLYNEQFF.

The chain couples TRBV7-9 to TRBJ2-3; no firm D call. Between the trimmed V and J ends, which lost 3 bases and 1 base, there was a span of 11 bases. The germline V gene encodes CDR1 SEHNR and CDR2 FQNEAQ (reference sequence). The CDR3 is 15 amino acids. The CDR3 region is CASSFDRVRTDTQYF. The CDR3 region has the DNA TGTGCCAGCAGCTTCGACCGGGTTCGCACAGATACGCAGTATTTT.

The V and J genes are TRBV29-1 and TRBJ2-7, with a weak D call TRBD2 (6 bases). The ends were cut back, 4 bases at V and 3 bases at J, with 16 bases in the middle. This CDR3 spans 14 amino acids. Germline lookup yields CDR1 SQVTM and CDR2 ANQGSEA. CDR3 loop: CSVVYAGLSYEQYF. The CDR3 region has the DNA TGCAGCGTTGTTTACGCGGGGCTGAGCTACGAGCAGTACTTC.

This clone showed up just once. The V and J genes are TRBV29-1 and TRBJ2-7, with a possible D match to TRBD1 (5 bases). Looked up from germline, CDR1 is SQVTM and CDR2 is ANQGSEA. The V gene lost 4 bases and the J gene lost 2 bases, with 15 bases spanning the gap. The CDR3 extends over 14 amino acids. The CDR3 DNA reads TGCAGCGTTGTTGGGGCAGGGAATACCTACGAGCAGTACTTC. It translates to CSVVGAGNTYEQYF.

This clone was found a few times. The gene calls are TRBV10-1 and TRBJ1-2; D possibly corresponds to TRBD1 (5 bases). Trimming stripped 3 bases from V and 4 bases from J, with 9 bases between. The CDR3 is 13 amino acids. Per germline, CDR1 WNHNN and CDR2 SYGVQD (reference sequence). CDR3 nucleotide sequence: TGCGCCAGCAGTGACGGGACGCTCTATGGCTACACCTTC. Residues: CASSDGTLYGYTF.

The J gene is TRBJ1-3, the V gene TRBV30; 9 bases match TRBD1. Germline values: CDR1 GTSNPN, CDR2 SVGIG (reference sequence). This CDR3 spans 19 amino acids. V trimming: 5 bases; J trimming: 0 bases; junction bases outside the gene matches: 17. The CDR3 loop is CAWSWTGVTLTSSGNTIYF. As DNA, the CDR3 is TGTGCCTGGTCATGGACAGGGGTCACTCTTACCTCCTCTGGAAACACCATATATTTT.

The genes are TRBV27 and TRBJ2-7; 13 bases agree with TRBD2. Germline values: CDR1 MNHEY, CDR2 SMNVEV (reference sequence). V lost 6 bases, J lost 5 bases, and 1 base stayed unmatched. CDR3 length: 13 residues. This CDR3 reads CASRLAGGNEQYF. The DNA for the CDR3 is TGTGCCAGCAGACTAGCGGGAGGGAACGAGCAGTACTTC.

Only one count was recorded for this clone. V and J are TRBV9 and TRBJ2-3; 7 bases are shared with TRBD1. Germline CDR1 and CDR2: SGDLS and YYNGEE. Trimming cost V 4 bases and J 6 bases; bases outside gene matches: 8. CDR3 length: 14 amino acids. The CDR3, as DNA: TGTGCCAGCAGCTCCAGACAGGGAGAGGATACGCAGTATTTT. Encoded protein: CASSSRQGEDTQYF.

This clone was recorded once. The V gene is TRBV18, the J gene TRBJ2-3, with D possibly matching TRBD2 (6 bases). Trimming stripped 2 bases from V and 1 base from J, with 13 bases between. The CDR3 has 16 amino acids. CDR1 and CDR2 (germline): KGHSH, LQKENI. CDR3 coding DNA: TGTGCCAGCTCACCAGTCCGGGGAGGTGGCACAGATACGCAGTATTTT. Translation: CASSPVRGGGTDTQYF.

J is TRBJ2-6 and V is TRBV10-3; 15 bases are a match to TRBD2. CDR3 length: 21 amino acids. The junction had 14 bases not matched to a gene; V was cut back by 6 bases and J by 2 bases. Per the germline V gene, CDR1 is ENHRY and CDR2 is SYGVKD. The CDR3 DNA reads TGTGCCATCAGAGAGGTGGGCCGGACTAGCGGGAGGGGCCCTGGGGCCAACGTCCTGACTTTC. As protein: CAIREVGRTSGRGPGANVLTF.

The genes are TRBV20-1 and TRBJ2-7; no clear D gene. This CDR3 is 11 amino acids long. In germline, CDR1 is DFQATT, CDR2 SNEGSKA (reference sequence). V lost 6 bases and J 2 bases, leaving 8 bases between the germline ends. The CDR3 nucleotides read TGCAGTGCCCCGTGGGCCTACGAGCAGTACTTC. This sequence encodes CSAPWAYEQYF.

The chain joins TRBV5-4 to TRBJ1-1; TRBD1 matches 9 bases. Germline CDR1 and CDR2: SGHNT and YYREEE (reference sequence). The CDR3 consists of 15 residues. V trimming: 2 bases; J trimming: 6 bases; junction bases outside the gene matches: 8. CDR3 sequence (DNA): TGTGCCAGCAGCTTCGTACCGGGACAGGGCGCTGAAGCTTTCTTT. Its translation is CASSFVPGQGAEAFF.

J is TRBJ2-1 and V is TRBV29-1; D ambiguous. With 2 bases removed from V and 1 base from J, the gap between germline ends came to 9 bases. Germline V gene lookup returns CDR1 SQVTM and CDR2 ANQGSEA. CDR3 length: 14 amino acids. The CDR3 DNA reads TGCAGCGTTGAATGCGAACGATCCTACAATGAGCAGTTCTTC. Protein sequence: CSVECERSYNEQFF.

This rearrangement joins TRBV13 to TRBJ1-4; D not resolved. Germline V lookup: CDR1 PRHDT, CDR2 FYEKMQ (reference sequence). This CDR3 has 14 residues. Trimming took off 5 bases at V and 5 bases at J, with 12 bases between the two ends. The CDR3 reads CASSPGSRNEKLFF. CDR3 DNA sequence: TGTGCCAGCAGCCCAGGTTCCCGAAATGAAAAACTGTTTTTT. Filled out from reference TRBV13 and TRBJ1-4, the complete variable domain reads AAGVIQSPRHLIKEKRETATLKCYPIPRHDTVYWYQQGPGQDPQFLISFYEKMQSDKGSIPDRFSAQQFSDYHSELNMSSLELGDSALYFCASSPGSRNEKLFFGSGTQLSVL.

J is TRBJ2-7 and V is TRBV7-9, with D possibly being TRBD2 (6 bases). V gave up 5 bases and J gave up 3 bases, with 14 bases separating them. The CDR3 is made up of 14 amino acids. CDR1 and CDR2 from the germline V gene are SEHNR and FQNEAQ (reference sequence). The CDR3 DNA reads as TGTGCCAGCAGCCCCGCCGGGACTCTCTACGAGCAGTACTTC. Its translation is CASSPAGTLYEQYF.

The chain recombines TRBV5-1 with TRBJ2-2; D call uncertain. CDR1 SGHRS and CDR2 YFSETQ come from the germline V gene. Trimming took off 3 bases at V and 4 bases at J, with 10 bases between the two ends. The CDR3 runs to 14 residues. The CDR3 region is CASSSPTGTGELFF. In nucleotides, the CDR3 is TGCGCCAGCAGCTCCCCCACGGGCACCGGGGAGCTGTTTTTT. Supplemented by reference TRBV5-1 and TRBJ2-2, the full variable domain reads KAGVTQTPRYLIKTRGQQVTLSCSPISGHRSVSWYQQTPGQGLQFLFEYFSETQRNKGNFPGRFSGRQFSNSRSEMNVSTLELGDSALYLCASSSPTGTGELFFGEGSRLTVL.

This chain uses TRBV6-5 with TRBJ2-7; D gene uncertain. This CDR3 has 13 residues. CDR1 and CDR2 from the germline V gene are MNHEY and SVGAGI. V dropped 2 bases and J dropped 5 bases, with 10 bases sitting between them. The CDR3, as DNA: TGTGCCAGCAGTTACGCCGCGAGACACGAGCAGTACTTC. Translated: CASSYAARHEQYF.

The chain carries TRBV4-1 and TRBJ2-7; TRBD1 agrees at 8 bases. Germline V lookup: CDR1 MGHRA, CDR2 YSYEKL. V shed 0 bases and J 3 bases; nucleotides not matched to a gene: 4. The CDR3 has 15 amino acids. The DNA for the CDR3 is TGCGCCAGCAGCCAAGAGGGACAGGTTCGCTACGAGCAGTACTTC. Translated, it gives CASSQEGQVRYEQYF.

Of note for this clone: Other DNA sequences in the same sample also yield this CDR3. V usage is TRBV27 and J usage is TRBJ2-2; 10 bases line up with TRBD2. Unmatched junction bases numbered 1, after V lost 1 base and J lost 5 bases. Germline CDR1 MNHEY, CDR2 SMNVEV (reference sequence). CDR3 length: 15 amino acids. The chain's CDR3 is CASSLLAGGTGELFF. The CDR3 DNA follows: TGTGCCAGCAGTTTATTAGCGGGAGGAACCGGGGAGCTGTTTTTT.